This TCR beta chain was sequenced during a study of OX40 agonist ivuxolimab in advanced cancers. Study context: At under 85% male, the cohort had a mean age of 60 years, ranging from about 20 to 79. Treatment received earlier with anti-PD-1, anti-PD-L1 or anti-CTLA-4 agents was allowed, and under 50% had some. Among those treated, three patients had partial responses, one with hepatocellular carcinoma and two with cutaneous melanoma.

Comments on this clone: Its antigen remains unidentified.

The data were produced by immunoSEQ multiplex PCR, yet TCRdb's version contains in-frame clones alone and is incomplete. The sample consists of about 67,000 clones, 70% to 90% of them appearing once. General study results and limits: Clonal expansion was seen in CD4+ and CD8+ blood T cells by week 6 at 0.1 to 3.0 mg/kg.

This TCR came from an adult with an advanced solid tumor such as melanoma, head and neck, liver or kidney cancer. Sequencing was performed on CD4+ or CD8+ T cells sorted from blood, taken in a trial of the OX40 agonist ivuxolimab.

CDR3 region: CASSSDPRETQYF. The CDR3 region has the DNA TGTGCCAGCAGCTCGGACCCAAGGGAGACCCAGTACTTC. J is TRBJ2-5 and V is TRBV5-4; the D is unclear. Germline-derived CDR1 and CDR2 are SGHNT and YYREEE (reference sequence). There are 13 residues in the CDR3. Between the trimmed V and J ends, which lost 3 bases and 5 bases, there was a span of 11 bases.